This T cell receptor (beta chain) is from a study of blood T cell repertoires in COVID-19 (dated by TCRdb to the early 2020s). With regard to the full study: The collaborator samples originated in the United States, Italy and Spain and spanned the acute and convalescent phases of COVID-19. The material from the prospective study consisted of cDNA or gDNA derived from T cells, B-cell-depleted T cells, or PBMCs. Subjects who had been exposed to COVID-19, were actively infected with it, or had recovered from it provided the deeply sampled blood TCRbeta repertoires that made up the dataset. The repertoires were made available in a free public database intended to serve as a resource for research on the immune response to SARS-CoV-2. Samples came from the ongoing ImmuneRACE study (first 160 participants) plus 1,254 subjects from 6 global collaborators. The sample metadata nearly always contained a de-identified subject ID, COVID-19 status, age in years and sex. Where available, HLA class I and class II types were obtained from metadata supplied by the sample provider rather than from assay-based typing. Results and caveats for the whole study, not just this receptor: The amount of clinical and demographic metadata varied by source and participant and was provided uncurated.

The immunoSEQ Assay, a bias-controlled multiplex PCR, was used to amplify TCRbeta CDR3 regions from genomic DNA. In the source study's methods: Within the assay, amplification of reference gene primers was used to estimate how many nucleated cells each sample contained. Sequence reads were collapsed and filtered to measure the absolute abundance of every unique TCRbeta CDR3 rearrangement. For each sample, productive Simpson clonality was calculated as the square root of Simpson's diversity index over productive rearrangements. The table was pulled from immuneACCESS by TCRdb, which kept in-frame rearrangements only. Such tables lose some clones; where checked, under half of the loss comes from unresolved V genes, and the rest has no known cause. V and J calls and clone size come straight from that table; D and trimming were deduced from the DNA. This sample gives around 140,000 clones in total; around 87% of them show up just once. The ten largest clones capture less than 45% of the sample.

This clone came up once. Its binding antigen is unknown. Per-base quality was not reported, and no clone a single base away is much larger than it. Another Seattle source contributed samples from volunteer blood donors who had recovered from COVID-19. The collaborating institutions used their own protocols to collect whole blood in K2EDTA tubes. For TCRbeta analysis, collaborator samples were shipped as frozen whole blood, as isolated PBMCs, or as DNA extracted from either sample type. Trimming takes 9 bases off V and 1 base off J; junction bases not matched to a gene: 5. The CDR3 runs 13 residues from the cysteine to the phenylalanine. CDR3 DNA is the only sequence kept; it has 39 bases, read in frame from the first base. CDR1 and CDR2 are read off the germline V gene as SNHLY and FYNNEI.

Recombination connected TRBV2 to TRBJ2-5; 7 bases in between match TRBD1. The receptor comes from a man in his fifties or sixties who had recovered from COVID-19. The specimen was peripheral blood. The CDR3 has the sequence CASETGAQETQYF. In nucleotide form, the sequence is TGTGCCAGTGAAACAGGGGCCCAAGAGACCCAGTACTTC.